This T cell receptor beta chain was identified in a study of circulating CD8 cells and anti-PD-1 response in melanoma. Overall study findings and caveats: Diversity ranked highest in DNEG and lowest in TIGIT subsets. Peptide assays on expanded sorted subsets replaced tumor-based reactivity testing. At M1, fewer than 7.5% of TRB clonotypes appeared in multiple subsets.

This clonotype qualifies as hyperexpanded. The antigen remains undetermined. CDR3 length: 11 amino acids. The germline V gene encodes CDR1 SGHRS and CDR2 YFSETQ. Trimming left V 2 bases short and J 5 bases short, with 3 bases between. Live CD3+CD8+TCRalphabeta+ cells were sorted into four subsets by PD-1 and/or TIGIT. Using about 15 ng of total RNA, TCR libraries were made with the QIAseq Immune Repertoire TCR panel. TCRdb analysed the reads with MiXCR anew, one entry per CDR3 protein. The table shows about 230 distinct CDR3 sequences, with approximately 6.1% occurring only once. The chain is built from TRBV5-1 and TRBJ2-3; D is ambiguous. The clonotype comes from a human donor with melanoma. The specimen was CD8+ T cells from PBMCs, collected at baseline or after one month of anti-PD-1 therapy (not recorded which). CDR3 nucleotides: TGCGCCAGCAGCTTAAGAGATACGCAGTATTTT. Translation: CASSLRDTQYF.